One T cell receptor beta chain is described in this entry. This CDR3 has 14 residues. Trimming left V 6 bases short and J 1 base short, with 12 bases between. Germline V gene lookup returns CDR1 MRHNA and CDR2 SNTAGT. Here immunoSEQ multiplex PCR was the method, and the copy in TCRdb shows in-frame clones only, minus some. In total, the table holds roughly 190,000 clones. The record originates from a study of control samples from healthy donors and cancer patients. The V call is TRBV6-4, the J call TRBJ1-2, with D possibly TRBD1 on 6 matching bases. The sample was blood. This sequence was found in a woman in her twenties or thirties in good health. CDR3 sequence reads: CASSPGARNYGYTF. The CDR3 DNA reads TGTGCCAGCAGCCCAGGGGCCCGTAACTATGGCTACACCTTC.